This T cell receptor beta chain stems from a study of T-cell memory formation after mild COVID-19. Study results and limitations: Pre-infection memory held some responding clones, suggesting pre-existing cross-reactive T cells responded.

5'RACE, which relied on constant-segment primers, yielded TCR alpha and TCR beta cDNA libraries carrying sample barcodes and UMIs. Each CDR3 protein gets one entry after TCRdb re-called the 5' RACE reads with MiXCR. The repertoire includes a few hundred thousand distinct CDR3 sequences, roughly a quarter of them detected once, and around 8.1% sits in the top ten. Trimming cost V 4 bases and J 0 bases, with 19 bases left between them. Germline loops: CDR1 MNHNY, CDR2 SVGAGI (reference sequence). The CDR3 consists of 17 residues. For this clonotype: Its target is not known.

This TCR was sampled from an adult woman who had mild COVID-19 (a few samples of this study predate the infection). Cell type and time point are not known. V gene TRBV6-6 combines with J gene TRBJ2-7, with D tentatively TRBD1 (5 bases). The specimen sequenced was PBMCs or a T cell subset sorted from them (not recorded which). The CDR3 DNA follows: TGTGCCAGCAGTTTTCGCCCCATCAGGGAAAACTCCTACGAGCAGTACTTC. It specifies CASSFRPIRENSYEQYF.